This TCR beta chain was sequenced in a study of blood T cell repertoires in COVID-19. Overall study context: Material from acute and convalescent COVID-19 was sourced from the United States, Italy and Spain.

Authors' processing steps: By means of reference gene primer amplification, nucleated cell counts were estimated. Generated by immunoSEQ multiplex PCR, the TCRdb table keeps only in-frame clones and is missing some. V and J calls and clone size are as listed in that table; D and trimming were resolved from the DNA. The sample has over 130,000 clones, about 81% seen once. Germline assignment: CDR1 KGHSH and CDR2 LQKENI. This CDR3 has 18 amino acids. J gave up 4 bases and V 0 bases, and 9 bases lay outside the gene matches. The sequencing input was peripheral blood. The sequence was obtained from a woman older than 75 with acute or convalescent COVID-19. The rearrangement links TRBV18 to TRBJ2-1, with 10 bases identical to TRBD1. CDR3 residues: CASSPPGQGSRVYNEQFF. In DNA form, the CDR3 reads TGTGCCAGCTCACCACCGGGACAGGGGTCGAGGGTTTACAATGAGCAGTTCTTC. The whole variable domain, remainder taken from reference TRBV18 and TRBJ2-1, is NAGVMQNPRHLVRRRGQEARLRCSPMKGHSHVYWYRQLPEEGLKFMVYLQKENIIDESGMPKERFSAEFPKEGPSILRIQQVVRGDSAAYFCASSPPGQGSRVYNEQFFGPGTRLTVL.